This T cell receptor (beta chain) was sequenced in a study of T cell responses to AZD1222 COVID-19 vaccine. The germline V gene has CDR1 SEHNR and CDR2 FQNEAQ (reference sequence). The CDR3 has 13 residues. V gave up 2 bases and J gave up 8 bases, with 12 bases separating them. Second-dose intervals of approximately 4 or approximately 12 weeks were pooled. This table comes from immunoSEQ multiplex PCR, and its TCRdb copy is limited to in-frame clones, with some not included. The table includes around 150,000 clones, around 90% detected once. This TCR came from an adult who received the AZD1222 COVID-19 vaccine. The sequenced sample was peripheral blood, obtained 28 days after the second AZD1222 dose. This sequence joins TRBV7-9 and TRBJ1-2; no clear D gene. DNA of the CDR3: TGTGCCAGCAGCTTAAAGGAAGGGATCGGCTACACCTTC. Amino acid sequence: CASSLKEGIGYTF.